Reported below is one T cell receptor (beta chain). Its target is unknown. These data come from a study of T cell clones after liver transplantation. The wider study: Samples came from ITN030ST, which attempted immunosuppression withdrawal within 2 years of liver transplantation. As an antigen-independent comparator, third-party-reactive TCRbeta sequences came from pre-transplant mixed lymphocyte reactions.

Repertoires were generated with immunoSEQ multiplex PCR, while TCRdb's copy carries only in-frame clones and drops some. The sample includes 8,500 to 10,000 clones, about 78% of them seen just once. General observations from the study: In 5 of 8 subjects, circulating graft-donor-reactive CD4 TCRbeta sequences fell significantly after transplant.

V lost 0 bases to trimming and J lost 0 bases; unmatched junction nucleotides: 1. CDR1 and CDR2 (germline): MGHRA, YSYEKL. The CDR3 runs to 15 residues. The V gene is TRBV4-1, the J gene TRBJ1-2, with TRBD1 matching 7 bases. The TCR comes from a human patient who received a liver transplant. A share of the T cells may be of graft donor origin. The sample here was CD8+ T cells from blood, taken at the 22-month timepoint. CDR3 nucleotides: TGCGCCAGCAGCCAAGATGGACAGGCTAACTATGGCTACACCTTC. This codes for CASSQDGQANYGYTF.